The TCR beta chain described here comes from a study of T cells in Graves' hyperthyroidism and ophthalmopathy (dated by TCRdb to between 2018 and 2021). For context, the study as a whole: Peripheral blood samples were taken at initial diagnosis, before any treatment was given. In several Graves' hyperthyroidism patients, the study also compared T-cell repertoires from thyroid tissue with T-cell repertoires from blood. The roughly 94 discovery patients were randomly split 7:3 into training and test sets. An independent validation cohort of around 19 hyperthyroidism patients and over 15 patients who later progressed to ophthalmopathy tested prospective prediction of ophthalmopathy. The paper reports TCR Vbeta CDR3 sequencing of fewer than 150 peripheral blood samples: some 44 ophthalmopathy, fewer than 80 hyperthyroidism and 17 progressor patients. After blood sampling, hyperthyroidism patients were treated with methimazole at a starting dose of 30 mg daily, and ophthalmopathy patients were treated with high-dose intravenous methylprednisolone. TCR V-J signatures able to tell the groups apart were searched for in a discovery cohort of around 95 patients, of whom fewer than 45 had Graves' ophthalmopathy and 57 had stable Graves' hyperthyroidism. Here is what the overall study found, with its caveats: In validation, progression to ophthalmopathy was predicted by the model with 55% to 71% sensitivity and 72.22% specificity, a median of approximately 6.5 months before onset. No statistical method was used to fix the sample size in advance, and group allocation was not hidden from the investigators. In cross-validation, a model built on a 13 V-J signature told ophthalmopathy apart from stable hyperthyroidism with approximately 90% sensitivity and roughly 81% specificity, and in testing the same model reached 80%/75%. Most expanded thyroid clonotypes (frequency above 0.001) were also detected in blood, a finding suggesting that blood repertoires may reflect thyroid immune responses.

This clonotype was seen repeatedly, ten times or more. Its antigen target is currently unknown. No quality values exist for individual bases; no much larger clone is one base distant. TCR beta CDR3 regions were amplified from RNA transcripts. For the first round of RT-PCR on the TCR CDR3, the HTBI primer set was used together with the Qiagen OneStep RT-PCR kit. A second multiplex PCR round built the libraries, followed by size selection and purification. The libraries were sequenced on an Illumina HiSeq2000 using paired-end 100 bp reads. In the paper's pipeline: SOAPnuke was used to process the raw data, throwing out any read that contained adapters or uncalled bases, had a mean Phred below 15, or lacked an exact constant-primer or identifier match. High-quality paired reads were merged with COPE v1.2.5, and unique nucleotide sequences were defined as clonotypes. MiTCR v1.1 was used to align the clonotypes against IMGT TRBV, TRBD and TRBJ reference segments. Only V-J combinations with frequency above 0.0001, covering 99.2% of repertoires, were analysed. The TCS score was defined as F50 (clonal expansion) divided by E x V (chaos), with BLOSUM62-based TCRdist calculated between CDR3 peptides within each V-J. Welch's t-statistics and random forest reduced 500 to 650 V-J features to roughly 13, which were used in a naive Bayes classifier (R e1071). TCRdb itself trimmed the public reads at Q25 with fastp, ran MiXCR and retained productive beta chains. Rows are unified per CDR3 protein, each entry keeping the most common DNA and genes. TCRdb's processing, not the study's, gives the V and J calls here. The sample records some 550,000 distinct CDR3 sequences, around 15% of which are singletons. The top ten constitute less than 3.5% of the sample.

In the ophthalmopathy patients, disease was moderately to severely active, with a Clinical Activity Score of 3 or more, a NOSPECS grade of 4 or more, and a duration of less than 3 months. Patients with uncontrolled infections, other autoimmune diseases, pregnancy or lactation were excluded. Clinical symptoms, serum thyroxine and TRAb, thyroid ultrasound, and orbital computed tomography formed the basis for the diagnoses. Ficoll-Paque density gradient centrifugation was used to isolate PBMCs from around 10 ml of fresh peripheral blood. Trizol reagent was used to extract total RNA, and RNA quality was then checked on an Agilent 2100 Bioanalyzer. This receptor was taken from a woman aged 40 to 49 with Graves' ophthalmopathy. Sequencing was carried out using blood.

The nucleotide sequence reads as follows: TGTGCCAGCAGCCCTGGGACTAGCGGGGGGGCCAGGGCCGGGGAGCTGTTTTTT. This codes for CASSPGTSGGARAGELFF. The sequence is built from TRBV7-2 and TRBJ2-2, with 16 bases in between that match TRBD2. According to the germline V gene, CDR1 reads SGHTA and CDR2 reads FQGNSA. The CDR3 runs 18 residues from the cysteine to the phenylalanine. The retained sequence is limited to the CDR3, 54 bases, with the frame set at the first base. After removal of 5 bases from V and 6 bases from J, the junction retains 9 bases not matched to a gene.